The 9 T cell receptor beta chains listed next were all sequenced from one sample in a study of blood T cell repertoires in COVID-19. The repertoire was sequenced with immunoSEQ multiplex PCR; TCRdb's copy has only in-frame clones and lacks some. The sample shows some 240,000 clones, 82% of them seen only once. Sequencing was performed on peripheral blood. These receptors all come from a woman in her 70s with COVID-19, enrolled during active disease.

The rearrangement joins TRBV5-6 to TRBJ2-1; 11 bases map to TRBD2. The V segment lost 3 bases and the J segment 6 bases; nucleotides outside the gene matches: 8. The CDR3 covers 16 residues. Germline loops: CDR1 SGHDT, CDR2 YYEEEE. The CDR3 nucleotides are TGTGCCAGCAGCTATCTGGGACTAGCGGAGGGCAATGAGCAGTTCTTC. It is translated as CASSYLGLAEGNEQFF. The variable domain in full, completed from reference TRBV5-6 and TRBJ2-1, reads DAGVTQSPTHLIKTRGQQVTLRCSPKSGHDTVSWYQQALGQGPQFIFQYYEEEERQRGNFPDRFSGHQFPNYSSELNVNALLLGDSALYLCASSYLGLAEGNEQFFGPGTRLTVL.

This rearrangement joins TRBV9 to TRBJ2-7, with 8 nucleotides matching TRBD2. CDR3 length: 15 amino acids. Germline trimming cut 4 bases from V and 3 bases from J; bases unmatched to any gene: 9. Germline CDR1 is SGDLS and CDR2 is YYNGEE. CDR3 in amino acids: CASSYSPSGSYEQYF. CDR3 in DNA: TGTGCCAGCAGCTACTCTCCGAGCGGGAGCTACGAGCAGTACTTC.

The V and J genes are TRBV5-1 and TRBJ1-5, with 9 bases that match TRBD1. Germline CDR1 SGHRS, CDR2 YFSETQ. V trimming: 4 bases; J trimming: 2 bases; junction bases outside the gene matches: 4. This CDR3 contains 15 residues. The CDR3 protein is CASSLGTGRNQPQHF. The DNA for the CDR3 is TGCGCCAGCAGCCTCGGGACAGGGCGCAATCAGCCCCAGCATTTT.

This clone has a handful of counts. This chain uses TRBV6-6 with TRBJ1-2; 7 bases are shared with TRBD1. The CDR3 runs to 13 residues. Germline CDR1 and CDR2: MNHNY and SVGAGI (reference sequence). J lost 6 bases, V lost 1 base, and 2 bases had no gene match. DNA of the CDR3: TGTGCCAGCAGTTACTTTGGACAGGATGGCTACACCTTC. Translated: CASSYFGQDGYTF.

The chain has TRBV21-1 and TRBJ2-5; TRBD2 was called by the table and not checked on the DNA. TRBV21-1 is flagged as a pseudogene. The CDR3 sequence is 18 residues long. Here the CDR3 reads CASSIDIGLAGGSETQYF. The DNA for the CDR3 is TGTGCCAGCAGCATCGATATCGGACTAGCGGGAGGATCAGAGACCCAGTACTTC.

The chain links TRBV6-5 to TRBJ2-5; 7 bases are shared with TRBD2. Trimming took 2 bases from V and 1 from J; bases not matched to a gene: 4. CDR1 and CDR2 (germline): MNHEY, SVGAGI. The CDR3 spans 15 residues. DNA for the CDR3: TGTGCCAGCAGTTACAATGGACTAGTCCAAGAGACCCAGTACTTC. As protein: CASSYNGLVQETQYF.

The gene calls are TRBV21-1 and TRBJ2-2; TRBD1 was called by the table and not checked on the DNA. TRBV21-1 is recorded as a pseudogene. This CDR3 is built from 14 residues. The CDR3 sequence: CASSKQGRSGELFF. The CDR3, as DNA: TGTGCCAGCAGCAAGCAGGGAAGGAGCGGGGAGCTGTTTTTT.

V is TRBV19 and J is TRBJ2-1; 15 nucleotides match TRBD2. The CDR3 consists of 16 residues. CDR1 is LNHDA, CDR2 SQIVND, per germline (reference sequence). The ends lost 7 bases at V and 1 base at J; junction bases unmatched: 2. The CDR3 DNA reads TGTGCCAGTACGGGACTAGCGGGAGGTTCCTACAATGAGCAGTTCTTC. Residues: CASTGLAGGSYNEQFF.

The genes are TRBV12-3 or TRBV12-4 and TRBJ1-2; D is perhaps TRBD1 (5 bases). The CDR3 loop spans 12 amino acids. Trimming pared 2 bases from V and 8 bases from J, leaving 9 bases between. The CDR3 region has the DNA TGTGCCAGCAGTTTATCAGGGAACGGCTACACCTTC. Its translation: CASSLSGNGYTF.